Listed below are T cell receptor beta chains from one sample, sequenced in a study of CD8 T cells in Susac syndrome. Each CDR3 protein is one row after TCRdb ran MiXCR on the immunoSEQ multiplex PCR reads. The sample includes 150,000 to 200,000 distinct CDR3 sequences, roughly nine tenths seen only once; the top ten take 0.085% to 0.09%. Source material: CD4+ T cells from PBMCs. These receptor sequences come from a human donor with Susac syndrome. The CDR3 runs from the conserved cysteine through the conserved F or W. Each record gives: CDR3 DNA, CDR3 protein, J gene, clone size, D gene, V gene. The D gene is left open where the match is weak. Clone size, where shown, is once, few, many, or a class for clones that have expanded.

TGTGCCTGGAGTGAACAGGGGGGCTCCTACAATGAGCAGTTCTTC	CAWSEQGGSYNEQFF	TRBJ2-1	-	TRBD1	TRBV30
TGTGCCAGCTCACCCTACGACGAGAACACTGAAGCTTTCTTT	CASSPYDENTEAFF	TRBJ1-1	-	-	TRBV18
TGCGCCAGCAGCTTGAATCGAATGGACAGGGGATATCCAGATACGCAGTATTTT	CASSLNRMDRGYPDTQYF	TRBJ2-3	-	TRBD1	TRBV5-1
TGTGCCAGTACCTGGGACGGCGATAGCAATCAGCCCCAGCATTTT	CASTWDGDSNQPQHF	TRBJ1-5	-	-	TRBV19
TGCAGTGCTATCCGGGACCTCAATCAGCCCCAGCATTTT	CSAIRDLNQPQHF	TRBJ1-5	-	-	TRBV20-1
TGTGCCTGGAGTGCCTCCAACTATGGCTACACCTTC	CAWSASNYGYTF	TRBJ1-2	-	-	TRBV30
TGTGCCAGCAGCTTAGATCGGACGCAGTATTTT	CASSLDRTQYF	TRBJ2-3	-	-	TRBV7-9
TGCAGTGCTCCCCCGCTCAATGTGGTAGGGGATGCAGATACGCAGTATTTT	CSAPPLNVVGDADTQYF	TRBJ2-3	-	-	TRBV20-1
TGTGCCAGCTCACCACCCGTCAGCCTAGCCAAAAACATTCAGTACTTC	CASSPPVSLAKNIQYF	TRBJ2-4	-	-	TRBV18
TGTGCCAGCAACCCAGGGGCTTGGGAAGTCGCCGGGGAGCTGTTTTTT	CASNPGAWEVAGELFF	TRBJ2-2	-	-	TRBV9
TGTGCCAGCAGTCGGCCCCTGGAAAAACTGTTTTTT	CASSRPLEKLFF	TRBJ1-4	-	-	TRBV12-3/TRBV12-4
TGTGCCAGCAGCCAAGATCAAGGGGGCGGCGGCTACACCTTC	CASSQDQGGGGYTF	TRBJ1-2	-	TRBD1	TRBV4-2
TGTGCCAGCAGCCCCGGGACAAACTATGGCTACACCTTC	CASSPGTNYGYTF	TRBJ1-2	few	-	TRBV14
TGTGCCAGCAGTGGTGACAGGGTGAGCAATCAGCCCCAGCATTTT	CASSGDRVSNQPQHF	TRBJ1-5	-	TRBD1	TRBV2
TGCGCCAGCAGCCCGCGGAGGGATCAGCCCCAGCATTTT	CASSPRRDQPQHF	TRBJ1-5	-	-	TRBV4-1
TGCAGTGCTAGCCGGCGCGGCATCTGGGGGAACAGGGACACTGAAGCTTTCTTT	CSASRRGIWGNRDTEAFF	TRBJ1-1	-	-	TRBV20-1
TGTGCCAGCAGCCGCGGTTCCGGGACTAGCGGGAACAGGGATACGCAGTATTTT	CASSRGSGTSGNRDTQYF	TRBJ2-3	-	TRBD2	TRBV3-1
TGTGCCAGCAGTCCGGGGACTAGCGGGGGGGCCTACTTTTACAATGAGCAGTTCTTC	CASSPGTSGGAYFYNEQFF	TRBJ2-1	-	TRBD2	TRBV12-3/TRBV12-4
TGTGCCAGCAGCGAGACGGGACAAGGACTAGCCAAAAACATTCAGTACTTC	CASSETGQGLAKNIQYF	TRBJ2-4	-	-	TRBV28
TGTGCCAGCAGCTTAGCTAGCCCTTCCACAGATACGCAGTATTTT	CASSLASPSTDTQYF	TRBJ2-3	once	-	TRBV7-9
TGTGCCAGCAGTGAACAGGGCGAAAAACTGTTTTTT	CASSEQGEKLFF	TRBJ1-4	-	-	TRBV2
TGTGCCAGCAGCTTAGGGGGAGGGGACACAGATACGCAGTATTTT	CASSLGGGDTDTQYF	TRBJ2-3	-	TRBD2	TRBV7-8
TGTGCCAGCAGCGTAGGAGGCGGGTACAATGAGCAGTTCTTC	CASSVGGGYNEQFF	TRBJ2-1	-	-	TRBV9
TGTGCCAGCAGCCTCAAGATCTCAACCAGGGGGGGAACTGAAGCTTTCTTT	CASSLKISTRGGTEAFF	TRBJ1-1	-	TRBD1	TRBV14
TGCAGTGCTAGACCAGCGGGGACGGGTTACGAGCAGTACTTC	CSARPAGTGYEQYF	TRBJ2-7	once	TRBD2	TRBV20-1
TGCGCCAGCGGCAGGGACACAGATACGCAGTATTTT	CASGRDTDTQYF	TRBJ2-3	once	-	TRBV10-2
TGTGCCAGCAGCCAAGATTTTGAGGTCCAGAACACCGGGGAGCTGTTTTTT	CASSQDFEVQNTGELFF	TRBJ2-2	-	-	TRBV3-1
TGTGCCAGCAGGGGTGATTATGGCTACACCTTC	CASRGDYGYTF	TRBJ1-2	-	-	TRBV6-5
TGTGCCAGCACCACCCCGGCGGGGGCGGGCTACACCTTC	CASTTPAGAGYTF	TRBJ1-2	once	-	TRBV28
TGCGCCAGCACCATTGAGGGGGCAGGGTCCTACAATGAGCAGTTCTTC	CASTIEGAGSYNEQFF	TRBJ2-1	-	TRBD1	TRBV5-1
TGTGCCAGCAGCTTAACAAAAGAGACCCAGTACTTC	CASSLTKETQYF	TRBJ2-5	few	-	TRBV12-3/TRBV12-4
TGTGCCAGCACTCTACGGGCCTCACCCTATCAGGTTAACTATGGCTACACCTTC	CASTLRASPYQVNYGYTF	TRBJ1-2	-	-	TRBV6-1
TGTGCCATTATGAAACCCCCCGGGACTGAAGCCTACGAGCAGTACTTC	CAIMKPPGTEAYEQYF	TRBJ2-7	-	-	TRBV27
TGTGCCAGCAGCTTAGGTGTAGGGATGGGACCGAACACCGGGGAGCTGTTTTTT	CASSLGVGMGPNTGELFF	TRBJ2-2	-	-	TRBV7-8
TGTGCCAGCAGCCAAGAGAGCGGGAGTTATTTCAATGAGCAGTTCTTC	CASSQESGSYFNEQFF	TRBJ2-1	-	TRBD2	TRBV4-2
TGTGCCAGCAGTAAGGGTCCCCGAATTTCCTATAATTCACCCCTCCACTTT	CASSKGPRISYNSPLHF	TRBJ1-6	-	-	TRBV6-1
TGCGCCAGCAGCTTGGGCGGGGGAAAGTCTGCCTACGAGCAGTACTTC	CASSLGGGKSAYEQYF	TRBJ2-7	-	TRBD2	TRBV5-1
TGTGCCAGTAACCTACAGGGGGCTGACTATGGCTACACCTTC	CASNLQGADYGYTF	TRBJ1-2	-	TRBD1	TRBV19
TGTGCCACCAGCAGCACAGGGGATGGCTACACCTTC	CATSSTGDGYTF	TRBJ1-2	-	TRBD1	TRBV15
TGTGCTAGCAGCCCAACAGGGAGCTCCTACGAGCAGTACTTC	CASSPTGSSYEQYF	TRBJ2-7	-	-	TRBV7-7
TGTGCCAGCAGTTTCGTACTAGCGGGATTTGGCGAGCAGTACTTC	CASSFVLAGFGEQYF	TRBJ2-7	-	TRBD2	TRBV28
TGTGCCAGCAGTCCCGGGACAGGGCCTTCTGGCTACACCTTC	CASSPGTGPSGYTF	TRBJ1-2	once	TRBD1	TRBV3-1
TGCGCCAGCAGCCAAGTGTTTGGGGCTCAGCCCCAGCATTTT	CASSQVFGAQPQHF	TRBJ1-5	-	-	TRBV4-1
TGTGCCAGCAGCCCGGACAGAATTATGAACACTGAAGCTTTCTTT	CASSPDRIMNTEAFF	TRBJ1-1	-	-	TRBV12-3/TRBV12-4
TGTGCCAGCAGCTGGCCGACTAGCGGGGCAGAGACCCAGTACTTC	CASSWPTSGAETQYF	TRBJ2-5	-	TRBD2	TRBV7-2
TGTGCCAGCAGTTTCCCCGGGACAGAAAGCACAGATACGCAGTATTTT	CASSFPGTESTDTQYF	TRBJ2-3	-	TRBD1	TRBV28
TGTGCCACCAGTGATTCGGATCAGCCCCAGCATTTT	CATSDSDQPQHF	TRBJ1-5	-	-	TRBV24-1
TGTGCCAGCAGTTACGGACGTAACTTTTCCCCCCTCCACTTT	CASSYGRNFSPLHF	TRBJ1-6	-	-	TRBV6-5
TGTGCCAGCAGTTACATGCGCCTAGGTAGCACGAATGGCTACACCTTC	CASSYMRLGSTNGYTF	TRBJ1-2	-	-	TRBV6-5
TGTGCCAGTAGTATTGACTCACACTCCTACGAGCAGTACTTC	CASSIDSHSYEQYF	TRBJ2-7	-	-	TRBV19
TGTGCCAGCACACGCACCCAACCAAGGGATGGAAACACCATATATTTT	CASTRTQPRDGNTIYF	TRBJ1-3	-	-	TRBV6-1
TGTGCCACCTCCAAGCGGCAGGCAGAGCAGTTCTTC	CATSKRQAEQFF	TRBJ2-1	-	-	TRBV24-1
TGCGCCAGCAGCGACCGGAGCGGGAGGCAGAGCTCCTACAATGAGCAGTTCTTC	CASSDRSGRQSSYNEQFF	TRBJ2-1	-	TRBD2	TRBV4-1
TGTGCCAGCAGCGACCCCTTGGCGAAGGGGACTGAAGCTTTCTTT	CASSDPLAKGTEAFF	TRBJ1-1	-	-	TRBV3-1
TGTGCCAGCTCACCACAAGCCCTAACCGGGACCGATCAGCCCCAGCATTTT	CASSPQALTGTDQPQHF	TRBJ1-5	-	-	TRBV18
TGTGCCAGTAGTATAGTTCTAGGGCGGGGGGGTAATGAGCAGTTCTTC	CASSIVLGRGGNEQFF	TRBJ2-1	-	TRBD2	TRBV19
TGCAGTGCAAAGGCTTTCAGGGGAAGTGGCAATCAGCCCCAGCATTTT	CSAKAFRGSGNQPQHF	TRBJ1-5	once	-	TRBV20-1